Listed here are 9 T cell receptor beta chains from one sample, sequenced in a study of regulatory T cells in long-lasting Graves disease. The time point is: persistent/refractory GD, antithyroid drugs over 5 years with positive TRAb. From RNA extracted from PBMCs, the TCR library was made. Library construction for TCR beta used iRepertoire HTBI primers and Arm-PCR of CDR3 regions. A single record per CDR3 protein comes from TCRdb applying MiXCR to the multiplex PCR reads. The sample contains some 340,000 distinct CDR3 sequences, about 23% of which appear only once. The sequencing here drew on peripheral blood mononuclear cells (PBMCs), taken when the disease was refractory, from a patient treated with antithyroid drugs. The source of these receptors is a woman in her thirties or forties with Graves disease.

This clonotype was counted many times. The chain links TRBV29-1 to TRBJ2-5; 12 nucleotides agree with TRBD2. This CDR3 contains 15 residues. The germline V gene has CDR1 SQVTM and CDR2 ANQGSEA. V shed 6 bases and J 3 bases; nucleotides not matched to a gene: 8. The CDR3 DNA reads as TGCAGCGTGGCTCGACTAGCGGGAGTAGAAGAGACCCAGTACTTC. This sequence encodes CSVARLAGVEETQYF.

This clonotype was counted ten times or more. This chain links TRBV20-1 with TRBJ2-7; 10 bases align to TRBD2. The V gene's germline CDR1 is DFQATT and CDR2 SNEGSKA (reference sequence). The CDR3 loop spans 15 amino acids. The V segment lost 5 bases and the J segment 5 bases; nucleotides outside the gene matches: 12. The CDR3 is CSADSPGLASHEQYF. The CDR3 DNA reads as TGCAGTGCTGATTCCCCGGGACTAGCGTCTCACGAGCAGTACTTC.

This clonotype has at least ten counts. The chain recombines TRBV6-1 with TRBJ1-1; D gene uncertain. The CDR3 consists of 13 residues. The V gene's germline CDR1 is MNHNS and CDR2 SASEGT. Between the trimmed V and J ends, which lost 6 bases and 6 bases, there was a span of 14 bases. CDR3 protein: CASRNSRSPEAFF. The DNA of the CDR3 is TGTGCCAGCAGAAACAGTAGAAGCCCTGAAGCTTTCTTT.

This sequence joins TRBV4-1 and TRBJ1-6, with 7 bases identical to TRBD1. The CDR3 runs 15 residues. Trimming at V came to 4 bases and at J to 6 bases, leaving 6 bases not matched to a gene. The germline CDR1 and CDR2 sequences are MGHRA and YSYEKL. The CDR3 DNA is TGCGCCAGCAGCCTCACGGGACAGACTAATTCACCCCTCCACTTT. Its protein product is CASSLTGQTNSPLHF.

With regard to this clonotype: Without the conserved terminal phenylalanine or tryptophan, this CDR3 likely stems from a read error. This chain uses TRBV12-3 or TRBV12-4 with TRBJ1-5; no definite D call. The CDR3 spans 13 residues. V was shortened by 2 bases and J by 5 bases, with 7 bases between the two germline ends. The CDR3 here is CASSLKRDQPQHL. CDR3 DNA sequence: TGTGCCAGCAGTTTAAAAAGGGATCAGCCCCAGCATCTT.

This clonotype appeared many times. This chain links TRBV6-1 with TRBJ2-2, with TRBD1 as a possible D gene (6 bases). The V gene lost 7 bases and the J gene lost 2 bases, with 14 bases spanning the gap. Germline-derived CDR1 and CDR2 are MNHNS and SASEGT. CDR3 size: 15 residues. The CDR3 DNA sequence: TGTGCCAGCAAATACAGGGTTACTAACACCGGGGAGCTGTTTTTT. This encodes CASKYRVTNTGELFF.

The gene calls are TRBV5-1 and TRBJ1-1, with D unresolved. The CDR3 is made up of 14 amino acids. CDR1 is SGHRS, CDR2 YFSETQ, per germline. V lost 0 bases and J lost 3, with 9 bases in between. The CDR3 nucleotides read TGCGCCAGCAGCTTGGAGGACGGATACACTGAAGCTTTCTTT. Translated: CASSLEDGYTEAFF.

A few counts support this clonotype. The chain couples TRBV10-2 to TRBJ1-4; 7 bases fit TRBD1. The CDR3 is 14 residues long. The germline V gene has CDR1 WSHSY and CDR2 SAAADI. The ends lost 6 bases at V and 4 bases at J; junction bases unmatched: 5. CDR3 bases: TGCGCCAGCAGCGGGGACAGAGTTAATGAAAAACTGTTTTTT. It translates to CASSGDRVNEKLFF.

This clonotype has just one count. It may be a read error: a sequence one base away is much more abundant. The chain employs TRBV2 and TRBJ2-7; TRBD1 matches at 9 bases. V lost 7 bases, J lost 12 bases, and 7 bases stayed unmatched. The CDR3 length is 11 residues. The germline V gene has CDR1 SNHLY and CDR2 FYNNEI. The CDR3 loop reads CASNLDRGSYF. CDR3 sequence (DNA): TGTGCCAGCAACTTAGACAGGGGGTCGTACTTC. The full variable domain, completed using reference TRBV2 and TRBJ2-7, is EPEVTQTPSHQVTQMGQEVILRCVPISNHLYFYWYRQILGQKVEFLVSFYNNEISEKSEIFDDQFSVERPDGSNFTLKIRSTKLEDSAMYFCASNLDRGSYFGPGTRLTVT.